Listed here is a single T cell receptor beta chain. Sequencing was performed with immunoSEQ multiplex PCR; in TCRdb, only in-frame clones are kept and a portion is missing. Here the sample spans 100,000 to 150,000 clones, 80% to 95% being singletons. CDR3 length equals 14 residues. Germline values: CDR1 SGDLS, CDR2 YYNGEE. V dropped 4 bases and J dropped 5; count of bases not matched to a gene: 6. The sample comes from a study of control samples from healthy donors and cancer patients. The sample comprised PBMCs. This rearrangement joins TRBV9 to TRBJ1-2; TRBD1 matches at 9 bases. This TCR derives from an older man with head and neck cancer. The CDR3 nucleotides are TGTGCCAGCAGCCGGACAGGGGCTCGGTATGGCTACACCTTC. It specifies CASSRTGARYGYTF.